These 4 T cell receptor beta chains originate from one sample sequenced in a study of control samples from healthy donors and cancer patients. Clones were read by immunoSEQ multiplex PCR, and TCRdb kept only the in-frame ones, dropping some. The sample carries about 160,000 clones, roughly 95% recorded once. The sequenced material came from blood. These receptor sequences come from a woman in her twenties or thirties in good health.

This chain joins TRBV6-1 and TRBJ1-2, with D maybe TRBD1 (6 bases). V lost 3 bases and J 6 bases, leaving 14 bases between the germline ends. Germline-derived CDR1 and CDR2 are MNHNS and SASEGT. CDR3 size: 14 residues. CDR3 protein: CASSEVGAVDGYTF. CDR3 in DNA: TGTGCCAGCAGTGAGGTGGGGGCGGTAGATGGCTACACCTTC.

V usage is TRBV12-5 and J usage is TRBJ1-2; 8 bases match TRBD1. The germline V gene has CDR1 LGHNT and CDR2 FRNRAP. V lost 5 bases and J lost 3; bases outside the gene matches: 14. The CDR3 length is 17 residues. Here the CDR3 reads CASGTTVKKTGDYGYTF. The CDR3 DNA reads as TGTGCTAGTGGTACAACCGTCAAAAAGACAGGGGACTATGGCTACACCTTC. Variable domain in full (rest from reference TRBV12-5 and TRBJ1-2): DARVTQTPRHKVTEMGQEVTMRCQPILGHNTVFWYRQTMMQGLELLAYFRNRAPLDDSGMPKDRFSAEMPDATLATLKIQPSEPRDSAVYFCASGTTVKKTGDYGYTFGSGTRLTVV.

The gene calls are TRBV6-5 and TRBJ1-1; D not resolved. From germline, CDR1 is MNHEY and CDR2 SVGAGI. The V gene lost 0 bases and the J gene lost 7 bases, with 9 bases spanning the gap. The CDR3 length is 13 residues. Here the CDR3 reads CASSYSERGEAFF. The DNA for the CDR3 is TGTGCCAGCAGTTACTCCGAGCGGGGTGAAGCTTTCTTT.

The chain combines TRBV5-1 with TRBJ1-1, with a possible D match to TRBD1 (5 bases). Trimming took 2 bases from V and 6 from J, leaving 8 bases between them. This CDR3 has 12 residues. The germline CDR1 and CDR2 sequences are SGHRS and YFSETQ. The CDR3 loop is CASSFDSAEAFF. The DNA of the CDR3 is TGCGCCAGCAGCTTTGACAGCGCTGAAGCTTTCTTT.